The 7 T cell receptor beta chains in this list originate from one sample, sequenced in a study of CD8+ T cells in alopecia areata. Following extraction, RNA underwent reverse transcription to cDNA, which served as the sequencing template. Generated by immunoSEQ multiplex PCR, the TCRdb table keeps only in-frame clones and is missing some. The sample holds around 290,000 clones, and no clone turns up only once. Pooled cutaneous lymph node cells were sorted using CD4, CD8alpha, NKG2D, NKG2ACE and other markers. The sequenced material came from CD4+ T cells sorted from a lymph node. Every receptor here comes from a C3H/HeJ mouse with alopecia areata. For this strain, the MHC haplotype corresponds to H2-k.

With regard to this clone: These gene names are mouse names. Coverage ceases 4 residues before the CDR3 finishes, and the germline J gene fills in the end. This chain connects TRBV13-1 to TRBJ2-3; 8 positions agree with TRBD1. The germline V gene encodes CDR1 NSHNY and CDR2 SYGAGN. The CDR3 runs to 15 residues. V shed 3 bases and J 0 bases; nucleotides not matched to a gene: 3. CDR3 DNA, as far as it was read: TGTGCCAGCAGTGGGGACAGGCATAGTGCAGAA. Encoded protein: CASSGDRHSAE. The complete CDR3 reads CASSGDRHSAETLYF.

This clone was found many times. Mouse names are used for the genes. The CDR3 end falls 4 residues outside the read, so it is completed with the germline J gene. V is TRBV17 and J is TRBJ2-2; D unresolved. CDR1 MNHDT and CDR2 YYDKIL come from the germline V gene. V was cut by 4 bases and J by 1 base, with 7 bases left in between. The CDR3 is made up of 14 amino acids. The sequenced part of the CDR3 DNA is TGTGCTAGCAGTAAACGACAAAACACCGGG. Amino acids: CASSKRQNTG. Given in full, the CDR3 is CASSKRQNTGQLYF.

About this clone itself: Genes here carry mouse names. Read coverage stops 4 residues before the CDR3 terminus; the germline J gene supplies the remainder. The V call is TRBV5, the J call TRBJ2-5; 8 positions match TRBD2. Unmatched junction bases numbered 5, after V lost 0 bases and J lost 3 bases. This CDR3 is built from 16 residues. The germline V gene has CDR1 LGHNA and CDR2 YNLKQL (reference sequence). CDR3: CASSQDPRLGQDTQYF. The CDR3 DNA, read in part, is TGTGCCAGCAGCCAAGACCCCCGACTGGGGCAAGAC.

On this clone: Genes and germline are mouse. The DNA read from the CDR3 is TGTGCCAGCAGTGTTGACTGGGGGGCCTATGCT. This encodes CASSVDWGAYA. The full CDR3 reads CASSVDWGAYAEQFF. The chain employs TRBV13-3 and TRBJ2-1, with TRBD2 identical over 10 bases. The read is 4 residues too short to cover the CDR3 end, so that end is filled in from the germline J gene. Germline V CDR1 and CDR2: NNHDY, SYVADS. The CDR3 has 15 amino acids. The J segment lost 3 bases and the V segment lost 3 bases, leaving 3 bases of the junction unmatched.

This clone was counted between two and nine times. Germline and genes: mouse. With the read ending 4 residues before the CDR3 end, the germline J gene is used to fill in that end. The chain links TRBV1 to TRBJ2-7; the D gene is possibly TRBD2 (5 bases). V was trimmed by 2 bases and J by 0 bases, leaving 8 bases between them. The CDR3 has 14 amino acids. Germline V lookup: CDR1 NSQYPW, CDR2 LRSPGD (reference sequence). The sequenced CDR3 bases are TGCACCTGCAGTGCAATTGGGGTCTCCTAT. It yields the protein CTCSAIGVSY. Given in full, the CDR3 is CTCSAIGVSYEQYF.

Note on this clone: The gene symbols are mouse symbols. The read terminates 4 residues before the CDR3 end, so the remaining end is supplied by the germline J gene. The J gene is TRBJ2-7, the V gene TRBV1; D is unclear. The V end was cut by 0 bases, the J end by 3 bases, with 12 bases between. Per the germline V gene, CDR1 is NSQYPW and CDR2 is LRSPGD (reference sequence). The CDR3 consists of 15 residues. The CDR3 DNA, read in part, is TGCACCTGCAGTGCAGATCGTCGCAGACTCTAT. It specifies CTCSADRRRLY. The full CDR3 protein reads CTCSADRRRLYEQYF. Using reference TRBV1 and TRBJ2-7 for the parts outside the CDR3, the full variable domain is VTLLEQNPRWRLVPRGQAVNLRCILKNSQYPWMSWYQQDLQKQLQWLFTLRSPGDKEVKSLPGADYLATRVTDTELRLQVANMSQGRTLYCTCSADRRRLYEQYFGPGTRLTVL.

This clone occurred many times. The gene names given are mouse names. The read stops 4 residues short of the end of the CDR3; the missing end is completed from the germline J gene. Other DNA sequences in this specimen translate into the identical CDR3. V is TRBV19 and J is TRBJ2-3; tentatively, D is TRBD2 (6 bases). Trimming left V 1 base short and J 1 base short, with 10 bases between. The length of the CDR3 is 15 residues. The V gene's germline CDR1 is FNHDT and CDR2 SITEND (reference sequence). CDR3 DNA (partial): TGTGCCAGCAGTATATCCTGGGGAGGTGCAGAA. Translated: CASSISWGGAE. The whole CDR3 sequence reads CASSISWGGAETLYF.